The rows below give T cell receptor beta chains drawn from one sample of a study of vaccination and CD4 T cells after COVID-19. No antigen is known for these receptors. Each CDR3 protein is one row after TCRdb ran MiXCR on the PCR reads. Of some 17,000 distinct CDR3 sequences listed, 59% are singletons. The input for sequencing was CD4+ T cells from blood, cultured in vitro, taken after SARS-CoV-2 vaccination. The receptors were gathered from a human donor who had recovered from COVID-19. The CDR3 runs from the conserved cysteine through the conserved F or W. The D gene is left open where the match is weak. Only part of the rows carry a size: once, few, many, or a class if the clone is expanded.

v_gene	j_gene	d_gene	abundance	CDR3nt	CDR3aa
TRBV19	TRBJ1-2	-	-	TGTGCCACAACAGACAGAGGGGTTTCTTATGGCTACACCTTC	CATTDRGVSYGYTF
TRBV6-2/TRBV6-3	TRBJ1-5	TRBD1	few	TGTGCCAGCAGTTTCACAGGGGAGGGAGGCAATCAGCCCCAGCATTTT	CASSFTGEGGNQPQHF
TRBV6-1	TRBJ1-2	-	-	TGTGCCAGCAGTGAATATGAGGGCTCCGGTGGCTACACCTTC	CASSEYEGSGGYTF
TRBV7-2	TRBJ2-5	-	few	TGTGCCAGCAGCTTAAGAGGTTTTGAGACCCAGTACTTC	CASSLRGFETQYF
TRBV24-1	TRBJ2-1	-	-	TGTGCCACCAGTGACTATAGGGGCAATGAGCAGTTCTTC	CATSDYRGNEQFF
TRBV5-1	TRBJ2-7	TRBD2	once	TGCGCCAGCAGCGCTAGCGGGGACCAGACCTACGAGCAGTACTTC	CASSASGDQTYEQYF
TRBV6-2/TRBV6-3	TRBJ1-2	-	few	TGTGCCAGCAGATTGACAGGCGCTGGCTATGGCTACACCTTC	CASRLTGAGYGYTF
TRBV6-2/TRBV6-3	TRBJ1-2	-	few	TGTGCCAGCAGCCACGGGCCCGGTGTTACCTTC	CASSHGPGVTF
TRBV19	TRBJ1-2	-	few	TGTGCCAGTAGTCCCCGTATACTTCCTAACTATGGCTACACCTTC	CASSPRILPNYGYTF
TRBV6-1	TRBJ1-1	TRBD1	-	TGTGCCAGCAGATCCGGACAGGGGCGCACTGAAGCTTTCTTT	CASRSGQGRTEAFF
TRBV28	TRBJ1-2	TRBD1	-	TGTGCCAGCAGTCAGGGGGGTAACTATGGCTACACCTTC	CASSQGGNYGYTF
TRBV6-2/TRBV6-3	TRBJ2-7	TRBD1	-	TGTGCCAGCAGTTCGCCGGGACAGGGCTACGAGCAGTACTTC	CASSSPGQGYEQYF
TRBV15	TRBJ2-6	TRBD1	-	TGTGCCACCAGCAGAGATCTGACAGGGGGGAGTGGGGCCAACGTCCTGACTTTC	CATSRDLTGGSGANVLTF
TRBV27	TRBJ1-5	TRBD1	-	TGTGCCAGCAGTTTATCAGGGGGCGGTCAGCCCCAGCATTTT	CASSLSGGGQPQHF
TRBV20-1	TRBJ2-1	TRBD1	few	TGCAGTGCTCAGACAGGGGTACTGGACAATGAGCAGTTCTTC	CSAQTGVLDNEQFF
TRBV6-1	TRBJ2-2	-	-	TGTGCCAGCAGTGAATTGGGAGGAACAGGCGGGGGGGAGCTGTTTTTT	CASSELGGTGGGELFF
TRBV6-2/TRBV6-3	TRBJ2-3	-	-	TGTGCCAGCAGTATACAGGGCTTTCCCACAGATACGCAGTATTTT	CASSIQGFPTDTQYF
TRBV4-1	TRBJ1-2	-	-	TGCGCCAGCAGCCAAGAGGGGACAAATTTCAACTATGGCTACACCTTC	CASSQEGTNFNYGYTF
TRBV7-9	TRBJ2-3	-	-	TGTGCCAGCAGCTTCGTGGGGGCAGATACGCAGTATTTT	CASSFVGADTQYF
TRBV15	TRBJ1-6	TRBD1	-	TGTGCCACCAGCAGAGATAGGGGGCTGATTTCACCCCTCCACTTT	CATSRDRGLISPLHF
TRBV7-3	TRBJ1-1	-	few	TGTGCCAGCAGCTTAAGTCGGCCTCAGGGCATCAACACTGAAGCTTTCTTT	CASSLSRPQGINTEAFF
TRBV11-2	TRBJ1-1	TRBD1	-	TGTGCCAGCAGCCGAGGCAGGGGGGAGACTGAAGCTTTCTTT	CASSRGRGETEAFF
TRBV7-2	TRBJ1-1	-	-	TGTGCCAGAAGCTTAGCGGGACTGGTTTCCACTGAAGCTTTCTTT	CARSLAGLVSTEAFF
TRBV11-3	TRBJ2-7	-	-	TGTGCCAGCAGCGTACCGCAGGGCAACGAGCAGTACTTC	CASSVPQGNEQYF
TRBV19	TRBJ1-5	-	-	TGTGCCAGTAGTATCCCGACCGCAAATCAGCCCCAGCATTTT	CASSIPTANQPQHF
TRBV7-2	TRBJ1-4	-	-	TGTGCCAGCAGCCCGTCGAGGGGGGCTAATGAAAAACTGTTTTTT	CASSPSRGANEKLFF
TRBV20-1	TRBJ1-5	TRBD1	-	TGCAGTGCCCCGGGACAGGGTATCAATCAGCCCCAGCATTTT	CSAPGQGINQPQHF
TRBV19	TRBJ1-5	TRBD1	-	TGTGCCAGTAGTATCGACAGGGACCAGCCCCAGCATTTT	CASSIDRDQPQHF
TRBV20-1	TRBJ2-1	-	-	TGCAGTGCTTCCTGGGTAGGGGACTCCTACAATGAGCAGTTCTTC	CSASWVGDSYNEQFF
TRBV20-1	TRBJ2-3	-	few	TGCAGTGCTAGAGGCGGGCAGGGGAGCACAGATACGCAGTATTTT	CSARGGQGSTDTQYF
TRBV27	TRBJ1-1	-	-	TGTGCCAGCAGTTTCAACAGGGTCATGAACACTGAAGCTTTCTTT	CASSFNRVMNTEAFF
TRBV29-1	TRBJ1-1	TRBD1	-	TGCAGCGTTGCGACAGGGGGGGTGAACACTGAAGCTTTCTTT	CSVATGGVNTEAFF
TRBV19	TRBJ1-1	-	few	TGTGCCAGTAGTATCAATACGAGGGGCACTGAAGCTTTCTTT	CASSINTRGTEAFF
TRBV10-3	TRBJ2-7	-	-	TGTGCCATCAGTTATAGTGAGGGGGGGGAGCAGTACTTC	CAISYSEGGEQYF
TRBV9	TRBJ1-6	-	-	TGTGCCAGCAGCGTGACGGGGAACTCACCCCTCCACTTT	CASSVTGNSPLHF
TRBV6-1	TRBJ1-1	-	large	TGTGCCAGCAGCCAGAATGGGGGCAGGAACACTGAAGCTTTCTTT	CASSQNGGRNTEAFF
TRBV6-1	TRBJ2-2	TRBD2	-	TGTGCCAGCAGTCGAGCGGGGGGGCGTGGCGGGGAGCTGTTTTTT	CASSRAGGRGGELFF
TRBV27	TRBJ2-1	TRBD2	few	TGTGCCAGCACCCGAGCCGGGACTAGCGGGAGCGGTGAGCAGTTCTTC	CASTRAGTSGSGEQFF
TRBV6-1	TRBJ1-2	TRBD1	-	TGTGCCAGCAGTGGGGACAGGGACTATGGCTACACCTTC	CASSGDRDYGYTF
TRBV24-1	TRBJ2-3	TRBD2	-	TGTGCCACCAGTGAACCTAGCGGGAGGGACAGAGATACGCAGTATTTT	CATSEPSGRDRDTQYF
TRBV6-1	TRBJ1-2	-	-	TGTGCCAGCAGCCCCAGGGGTTATGGCTACACCTTC	CASSPRGYGYTF
TRBV20-1	TRBJ2-2	TRBD2	-	TGCAGTGCTAGAGCTGTGCCACGGGAGGACACCGGGGAGCTGTTTTTT	CSARAVPREDTGELFF
TRBV27	TRBJ1-1	-	-	TGTGCCAGCAGTTTCGGGGGACCCCGACAGTTCATGAACACTGAAGCTTTCTTT	CASSFGGPRQFMNTEAFF
TRBV20-1	TRBJ2-5	TRBD2	-	TGCAGTGCTCGGACTAGCGGAAAAGTAAAAGAGACCCAGTACTTC	CSARTSGKVKETQYF
TRBV27	TRBJ2-1	-	-	TGTGCCAGTTCGGGAGCCCCACTCTCCTACAATGAGCAGTTCTTC	CASSGAPLSYNEQFF
TRBV24-1	TRBJ1-5	-	-	TGTGCCACCAGTGATTCTCATCAGCCCCAGCATTTT	CATSDSHQPQHF
TRBV6-1	TRBJ1-5	-	-	TGTGCCAGCGCGACACGGGGGGGCAATCAGCCCCAGCATTTT	CASATRGGNQPQHF
TRBV20-1	TRBJ2-7	-	-	TGCAGTGCTAGTCTTCGGGCAACGGAGGCGCAGTACTTC	CSASLRATEAQYF
TRBV7-9	TRBJ2-3	TRBD2	few	TGTGCCAGCAGCCAACTAGCGGGGGCCACCGCAACGCAGTATTTT	CASSQLAGATATQYF
TRBV6-5	TRBJ1-5	-	-	TGTGCCAGCAGTTCTGGGACGGACCGGCCCCAGCATTTT	CASSSGTDRPQHF
TRBV28	TRBJ1-5	-	-	TGTGCCAGCAGTTACCGGGACACACATCAGCCCCAGCATTTT	CASSYRDTHQPQHF
TRBV27	TRBJ1-5	TRBD1	-	TGTGCCAGCAGCTTGAAGACCGGGACAGTCTATCCAGAAAGCAATCAGCCCCAGCATTTT	CASSLKTGTVYPESNQPQHF